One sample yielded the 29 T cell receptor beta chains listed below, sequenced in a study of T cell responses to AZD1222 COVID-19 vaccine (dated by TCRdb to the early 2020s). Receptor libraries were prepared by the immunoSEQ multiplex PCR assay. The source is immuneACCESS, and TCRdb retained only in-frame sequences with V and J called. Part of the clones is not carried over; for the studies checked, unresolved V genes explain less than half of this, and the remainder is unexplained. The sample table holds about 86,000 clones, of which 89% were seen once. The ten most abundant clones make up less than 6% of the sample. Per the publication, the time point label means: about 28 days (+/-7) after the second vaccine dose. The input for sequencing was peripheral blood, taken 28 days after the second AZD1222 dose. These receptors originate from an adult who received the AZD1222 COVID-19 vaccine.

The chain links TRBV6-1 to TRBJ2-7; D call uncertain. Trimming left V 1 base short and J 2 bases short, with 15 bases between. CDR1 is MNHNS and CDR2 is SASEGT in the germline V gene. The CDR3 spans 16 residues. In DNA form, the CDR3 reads TGTGCCAGCAGTGAAGGGTTAGGGCCGCGAACCTACGAGCAGTACGTC. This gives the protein CASSEGLGPRTYEQYV.

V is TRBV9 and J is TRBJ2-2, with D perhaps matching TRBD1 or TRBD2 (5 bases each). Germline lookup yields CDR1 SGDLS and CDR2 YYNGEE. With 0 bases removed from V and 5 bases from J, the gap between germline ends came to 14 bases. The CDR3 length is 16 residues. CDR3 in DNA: TGTGCCAGCAGCGTAGGGGGCCGGGAACGAACCGGGGAGCTGTTTTTT. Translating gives CASSVGGRERTGELFF.

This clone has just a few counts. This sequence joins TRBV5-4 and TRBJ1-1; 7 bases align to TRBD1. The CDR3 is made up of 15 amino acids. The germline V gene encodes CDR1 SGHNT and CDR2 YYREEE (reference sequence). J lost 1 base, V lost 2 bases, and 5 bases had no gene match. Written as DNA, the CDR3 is TGTGCCAGCAGCTTAGGGGGCCGCAGGAACACTGAAGCTTTCTTT. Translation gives CASSLGGRRNTEAFF. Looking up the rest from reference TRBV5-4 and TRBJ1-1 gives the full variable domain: ETGVTQSPTHLIKTRGQQVTLRCSSQSGHNTVSWYQQALGQGPQFIFQYYREEENGRGNFPPRFSGLQFPNYSSELNVNALELDDSALYLCASSLGGRRNTEAFFGQGTRLTVV.

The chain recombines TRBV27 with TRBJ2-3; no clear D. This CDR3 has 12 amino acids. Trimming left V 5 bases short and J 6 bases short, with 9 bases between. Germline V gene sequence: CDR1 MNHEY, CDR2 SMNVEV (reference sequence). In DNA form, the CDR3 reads TGTGCCAGCAGTCCTCAAGGGGATACGCAGTATTTT. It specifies CASSPQGDTQYF.

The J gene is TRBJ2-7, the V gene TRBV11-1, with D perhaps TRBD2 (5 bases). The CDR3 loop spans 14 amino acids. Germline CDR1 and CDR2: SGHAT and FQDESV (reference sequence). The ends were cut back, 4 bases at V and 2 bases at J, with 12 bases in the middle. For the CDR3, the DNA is TGTGCCAGCAGCTCAGAGGGTTTCCCCTACGAGCAGTACTTC. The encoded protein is CASSSEGFPYEQYF.

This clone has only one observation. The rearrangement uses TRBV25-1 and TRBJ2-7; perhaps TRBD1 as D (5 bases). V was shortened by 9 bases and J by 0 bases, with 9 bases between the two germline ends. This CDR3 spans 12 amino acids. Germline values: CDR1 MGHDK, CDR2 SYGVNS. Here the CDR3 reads CARLDTSYEQYV. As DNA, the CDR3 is TGTGCCAGGCTGGACACCTCCTACGAGCAGTACGTC.

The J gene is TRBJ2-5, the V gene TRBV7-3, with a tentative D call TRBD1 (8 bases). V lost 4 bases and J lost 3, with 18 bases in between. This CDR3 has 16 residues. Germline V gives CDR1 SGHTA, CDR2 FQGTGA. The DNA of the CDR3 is TGTGCCAGCAGCTCCACAGGGGGGGCCGTAGAAGAGACCCAGTACTTC. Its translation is CASSSTGGAVEETQYF.

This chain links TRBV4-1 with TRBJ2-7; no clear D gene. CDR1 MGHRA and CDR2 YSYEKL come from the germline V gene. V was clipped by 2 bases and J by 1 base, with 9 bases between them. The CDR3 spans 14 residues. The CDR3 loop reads CASSQFLGSYEQYV. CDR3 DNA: TGCGCCAGCAGCCAATTCCTGGGGTCCTACGAGCAGTACGTC.

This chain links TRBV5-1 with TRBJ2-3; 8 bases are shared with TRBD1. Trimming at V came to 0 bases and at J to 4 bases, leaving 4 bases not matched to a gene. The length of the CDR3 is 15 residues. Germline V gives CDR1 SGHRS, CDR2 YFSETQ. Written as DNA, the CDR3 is TGCGCCAGCAGCTTGGTGACAGGGGCCCCAGATACGCAGTATTTT. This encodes CASSLVTGAPDTQYF. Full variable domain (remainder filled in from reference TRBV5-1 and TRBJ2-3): KAGVTQTPRYLIKTRGQQVTLSCSPISGHRSVSWYQQTPGQGLQFLFEYFSETQRNKGNFPGRFSGRQFSNSRSEMNVSTLELGDSALYLCASSLVTGAPDTQYFGPGTRLTVL.

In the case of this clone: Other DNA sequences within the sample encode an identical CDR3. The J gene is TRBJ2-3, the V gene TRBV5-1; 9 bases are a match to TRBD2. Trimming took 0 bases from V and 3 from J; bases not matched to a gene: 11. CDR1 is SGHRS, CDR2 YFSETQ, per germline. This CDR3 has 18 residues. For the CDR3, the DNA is TGCGCCAGCAGCTTGGGGCTGACTAGCGGAGCCTCAACAGATACGCAGTATTTT. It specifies CASSLGLTSGASTDTQYF.

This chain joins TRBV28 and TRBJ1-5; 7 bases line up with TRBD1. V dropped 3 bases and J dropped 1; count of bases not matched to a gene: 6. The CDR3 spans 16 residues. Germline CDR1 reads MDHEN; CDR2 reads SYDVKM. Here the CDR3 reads CASSFRQGKSNQPQHF. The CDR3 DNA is TGTGCCAGCAGTTTCCGACAGGGAAAAAGCAATCAGCCCCAGCATTTT.

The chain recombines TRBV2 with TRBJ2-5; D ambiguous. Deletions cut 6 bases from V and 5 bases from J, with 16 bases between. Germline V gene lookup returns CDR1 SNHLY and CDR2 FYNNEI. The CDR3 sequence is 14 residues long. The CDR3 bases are TGTGCCAGCAGAATCTTCCTCGAGTGGGAGACCCAGTACTTC. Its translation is CASRIFLEWETQYF.

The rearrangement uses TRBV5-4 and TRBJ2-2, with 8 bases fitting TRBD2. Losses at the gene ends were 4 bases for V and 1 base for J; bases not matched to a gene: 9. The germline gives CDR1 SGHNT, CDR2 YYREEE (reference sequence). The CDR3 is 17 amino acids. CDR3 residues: CASSPNGGGGNTGELFF. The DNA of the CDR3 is TGTGCCAGCAGCCCCAACGGGGGGGGAGGGAACACCGGGGAGCTGTTTTTT.

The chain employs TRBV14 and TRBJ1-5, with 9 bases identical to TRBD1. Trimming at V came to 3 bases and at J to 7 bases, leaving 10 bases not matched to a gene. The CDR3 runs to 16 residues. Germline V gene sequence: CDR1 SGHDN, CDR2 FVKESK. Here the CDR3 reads CASSHTRGQGLQPQHF. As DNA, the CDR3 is TGTGCCAGCAGCCACACACGGGGACAGGGCCTCCAGCCCCAGCATTTT.

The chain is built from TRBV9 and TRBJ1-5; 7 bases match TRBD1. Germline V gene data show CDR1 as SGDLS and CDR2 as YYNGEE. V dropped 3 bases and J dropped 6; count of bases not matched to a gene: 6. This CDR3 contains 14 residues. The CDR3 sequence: CASSATGLGQPQHF. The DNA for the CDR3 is TGTGCCAGCAGCGCGACAGGGCTGGGTCAGCCCCAGCATTTT.

The CDR3 region has the DNA TGTGCCAGCAGCCCCCTCCTCTCGGCAGGGTTTTCCGGGGAGCTGTTTTTT. As protein: CASSPLLSAGFSGELFF. The chain has TRBV5-8 and TRBJ2-2; D might be TRBD1 (5 bases). Germline assignment: CDR1 SGHTS and CDR2 YDEGEE. Trimming took off 4 bases at V and 6 bases at J, with 22 bases between the two ends. The CDR3 runs to 17 residues.

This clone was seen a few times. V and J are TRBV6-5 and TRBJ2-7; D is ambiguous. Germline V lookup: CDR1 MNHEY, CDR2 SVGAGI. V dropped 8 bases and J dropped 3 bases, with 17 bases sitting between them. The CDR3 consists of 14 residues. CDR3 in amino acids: CASSEGIRGYEQYF. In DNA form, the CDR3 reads TGTGCCAGCTCAGAAGGAATTCGAGGCTACGAGCAGTACTTC.

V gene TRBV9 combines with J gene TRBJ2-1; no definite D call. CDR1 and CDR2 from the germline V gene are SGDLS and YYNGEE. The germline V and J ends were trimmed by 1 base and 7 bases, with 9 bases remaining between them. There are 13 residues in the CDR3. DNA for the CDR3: TGTGCCAGCAGCGTACCGGACGGTAATGAGCAGTTCTTC. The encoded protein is CASSVPDGNEQFF.

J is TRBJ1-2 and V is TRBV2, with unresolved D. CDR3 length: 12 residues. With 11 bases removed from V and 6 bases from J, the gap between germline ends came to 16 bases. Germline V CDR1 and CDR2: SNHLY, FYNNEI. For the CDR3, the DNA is TGTGCCTCTCACTCGGGTGCCAATGGCTACACCTTC. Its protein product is CASHSGANGYTF.

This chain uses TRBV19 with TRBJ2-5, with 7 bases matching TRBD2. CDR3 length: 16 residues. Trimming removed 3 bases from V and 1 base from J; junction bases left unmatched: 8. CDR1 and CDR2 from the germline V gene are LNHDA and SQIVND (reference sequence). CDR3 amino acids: CASSIRSAGSQETQYF. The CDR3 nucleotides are TGTGCCAGTAGTATCCGATCAGCGGGGAGCCAAGAGACCCAGTACTTC.

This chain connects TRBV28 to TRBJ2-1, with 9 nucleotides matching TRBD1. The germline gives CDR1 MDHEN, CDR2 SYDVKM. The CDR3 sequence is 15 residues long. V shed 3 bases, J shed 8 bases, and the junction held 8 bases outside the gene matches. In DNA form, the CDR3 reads TGTGCCAGCAGTTTCGCGACAGGGGGTATCTATGAGCAGTTCTTC. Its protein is CASSFATGGIYEQFF.

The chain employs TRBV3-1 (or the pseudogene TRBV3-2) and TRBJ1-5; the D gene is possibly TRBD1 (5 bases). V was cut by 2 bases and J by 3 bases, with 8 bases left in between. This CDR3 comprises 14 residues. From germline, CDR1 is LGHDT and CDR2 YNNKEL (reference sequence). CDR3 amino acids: CASSQQGVNQPQHF. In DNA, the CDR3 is TGTGCCAGCAGCCAACAAGGGGTCAATCAGCCCCAGCATTTT.

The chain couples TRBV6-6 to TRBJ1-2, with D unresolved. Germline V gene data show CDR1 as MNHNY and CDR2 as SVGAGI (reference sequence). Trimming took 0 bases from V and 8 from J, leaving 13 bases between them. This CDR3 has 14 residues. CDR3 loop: CASSYSEGLAGYTF. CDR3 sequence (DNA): TGTGCCAGCAGTTACTCCGAAGGGTTAGCAGGCTACACCTTC.

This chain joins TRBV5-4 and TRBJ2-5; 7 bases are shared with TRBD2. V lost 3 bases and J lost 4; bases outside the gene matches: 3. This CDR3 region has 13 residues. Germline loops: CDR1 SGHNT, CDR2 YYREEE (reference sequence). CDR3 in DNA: TGTGCCAGCAGCTCTAGACTAGCAGAGACCCAGTACTTC. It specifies CASSSRLAETQYF. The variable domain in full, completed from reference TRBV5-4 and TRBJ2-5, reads ETGVTQSPTHLIKTRGQQVTLRCSSQSGHNTVSWYQQALGQGPQFIFQYYREEENGRGNFPPRFSGLQFPNYSSELNVNALELDDSALYLCASSSRLAETQYFGPGTRLLVL.

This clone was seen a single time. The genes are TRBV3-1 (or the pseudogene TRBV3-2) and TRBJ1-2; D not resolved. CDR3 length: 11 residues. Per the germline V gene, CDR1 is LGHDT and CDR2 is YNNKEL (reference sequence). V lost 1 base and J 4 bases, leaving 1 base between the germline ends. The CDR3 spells CASSQGYGYTF. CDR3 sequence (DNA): TGTGCCAGCAGCCAAGGCTATGGCTACACCTTC.

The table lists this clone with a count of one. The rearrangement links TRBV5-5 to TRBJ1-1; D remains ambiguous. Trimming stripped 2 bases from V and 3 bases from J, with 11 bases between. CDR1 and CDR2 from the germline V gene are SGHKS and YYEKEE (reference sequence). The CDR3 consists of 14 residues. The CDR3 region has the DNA TGTGCCAGCAGCTTTGACTTGGCTGACACTGAAGCTTTCTTT. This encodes CASSFDLADTEAFF.

DNA of the CDR3: TGTGCCAGCAGCTTCTACGGAGATACGCAGTATTTT. This codes for CASSFYGDTQYF. The V gene is TRBV7-2, the J gene TRBJ2-3; D is undetermined. This CDR3 is 12 amino acids long. Trimming removed 3 bases at V and 5 bases at J, with 6 bases between. The V gene's germline CDR1 is SGHTA and CDR2 FQGNSA. The entire variable domain, with the rest obtained from reference TRBV7-2 and TRBJ2-3, is as follows: GAGVSQSPSNKVTEKGKDVELRCDPISGHTALYWYRQSLGQGLEFLIYFQGNSAPDKSGLPSDRFSAERTGGSVSTLTIQRTQQEDSAVYLCASSFYGDTQYFGPGTRLTVL.

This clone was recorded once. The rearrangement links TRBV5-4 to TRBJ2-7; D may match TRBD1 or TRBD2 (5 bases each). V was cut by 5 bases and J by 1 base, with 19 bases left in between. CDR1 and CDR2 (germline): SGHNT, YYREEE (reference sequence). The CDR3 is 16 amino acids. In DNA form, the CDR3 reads TGTGCCAGCAGTAGGGCCCCAGGGTCGGGATCCTACGAGCAGTACTTC. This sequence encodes CASSRAPGSGSYEQYF.

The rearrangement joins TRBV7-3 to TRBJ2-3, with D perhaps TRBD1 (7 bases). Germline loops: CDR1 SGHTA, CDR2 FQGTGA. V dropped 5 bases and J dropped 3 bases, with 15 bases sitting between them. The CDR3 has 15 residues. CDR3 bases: TGTGCCAGCAGCGCCAGGGGGGCCGGAACAGATACGCAGTATTTT. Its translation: CASSARGAGTDTQYF.